This section outlines one TCR beta chain sequence together with its context. Its specificity is not known. Germline lookup yields CDR1 MDHEN and CDR2 SYDVKM. V shed 1 base and J shed 8 bases, with 8 bases lying between them. CDR3 length: 12 amino acids. The TCR beta CDR3 regions underwent amplification using RNA transcripts as the source. A set of HTBI primers served as the primers for a first-round RT-PCR of the TCR CDR3. TCRdb independently ran MiXCR on the multiplex PCR reads; one entry per CDR3 protein. The data show a few hundred thousand distinct CDR3 sequences, roughly 25% seen once. This specimen comes from a study of T cells in Graves' hyperthyroidism and ophthalmopathy. Study-wide findings and caveats: Model output signaled ophthalmopathy a median around 6.9 months ahead of onset. Stable hyperthyroidism and ophthalmopathy were separated using 13 V-J signatures.

The source is a man in his forties or fifties with Graves' hyperthyroidism. The rearrangement links TRBV28 to TRBJ1-1; D is perhaps TRBD1 (5 bases). The sequenced sample was blood. DNA for the CDR3: TGTGCCAGCAGTTTATATTACAGGGAAGCTTTCTTT. Its translation is CASSLYYREAFF.